The clone carrying this TCR beta chain was detected many times. Its antigen is unknown. One entry per CDR3 protein results from TCRdb running MiXCR on the 5' RACE reads. The sample has some 80,000 distinct CDR3 sequences, 5.5% to 6.5% seen once. The entry originates in a study of neurological immune-mediated disorders. Time point here: longitudinal time-point 2. There are 13 residues in the CDR3. V lost 1 base, J lost 8 bases, and 11 bases lay in between. The germline V gene encodes CDR1 LGHDT and CDR2 YNNKEL (reference sequence). Findings and limits, study-wide: Among expanded clones, no CDR3 amino acid sequences were shared across subjects, a pattern suggesting private repertoires in all groups.

The sequence came from a woman aged 60 to 75 with multiple sclerosis. Sequenced: PBMCs. The rearrangement links TRBV3-1 to TRBJ1-2; D unclear. CDR3 DNA sequence: TGTGCCAGCAGCCAAGTACCGGGTCAGGGCTACACCTTC. As protein: CASSQVPGQGYTF.